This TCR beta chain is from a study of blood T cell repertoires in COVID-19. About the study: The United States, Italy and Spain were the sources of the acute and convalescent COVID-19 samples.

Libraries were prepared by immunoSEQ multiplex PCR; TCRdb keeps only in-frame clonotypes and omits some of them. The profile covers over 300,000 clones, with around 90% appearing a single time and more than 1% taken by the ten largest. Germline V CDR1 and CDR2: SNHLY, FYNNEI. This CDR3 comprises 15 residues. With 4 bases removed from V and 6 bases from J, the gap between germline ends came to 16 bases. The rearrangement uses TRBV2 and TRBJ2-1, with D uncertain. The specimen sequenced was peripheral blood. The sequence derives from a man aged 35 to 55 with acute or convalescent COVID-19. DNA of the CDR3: TGTGCCAGCAGTGGTTCAGATAGCTCACCCAATGAGCAGTTCTTC. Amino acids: CASSGSDSSPNEQFF.